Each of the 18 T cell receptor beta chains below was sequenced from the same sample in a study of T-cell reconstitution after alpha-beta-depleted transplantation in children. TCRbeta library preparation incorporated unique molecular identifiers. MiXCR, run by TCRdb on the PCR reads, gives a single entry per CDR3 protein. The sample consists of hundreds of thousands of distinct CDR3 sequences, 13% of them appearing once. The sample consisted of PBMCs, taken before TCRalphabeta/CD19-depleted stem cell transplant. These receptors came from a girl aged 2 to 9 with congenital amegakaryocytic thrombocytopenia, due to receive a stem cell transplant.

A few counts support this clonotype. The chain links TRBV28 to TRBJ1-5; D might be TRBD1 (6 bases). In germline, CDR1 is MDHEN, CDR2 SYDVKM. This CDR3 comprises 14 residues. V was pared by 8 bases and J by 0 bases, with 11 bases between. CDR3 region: CASGTPNSNQPQHF. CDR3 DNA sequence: TGTGCCAGCGGGACACCAAATAGCAATCAGCCCCAGCATTTT.

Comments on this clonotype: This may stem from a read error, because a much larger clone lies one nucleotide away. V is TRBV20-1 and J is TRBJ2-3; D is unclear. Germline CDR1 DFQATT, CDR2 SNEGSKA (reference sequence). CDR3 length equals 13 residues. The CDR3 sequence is CSARDLTPDTQSF. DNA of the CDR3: TGCAGTGCTAGAGACCTGACTCCAGATACGCAGTCTTTT.

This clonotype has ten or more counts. The DNA for the CDR3 is TGCAGTGCCGGGGGGCCGACCGGGGAGCTGTTTTTT. This sequence encodes CSAGGPTGELFF. The chain combines TRBV20-1 with TRBJ2-2; possible D gene TRBD2, 7 bases. The V gene lost 6 bases and the J gene lost 5 bases, with 10 bases spanning the gap. The germline CDR1 and CDR2 sequences are DFQATT and SNEGSKA (reference sequence). The CDR3 sequence is 12 residues long.

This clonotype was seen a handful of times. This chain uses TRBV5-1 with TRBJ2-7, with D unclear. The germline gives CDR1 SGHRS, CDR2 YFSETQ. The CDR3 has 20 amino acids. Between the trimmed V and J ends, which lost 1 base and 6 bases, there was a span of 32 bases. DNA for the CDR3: TGCGCCAGCAGCTTGACAGTGCGAAGGAGTCCACCACTCGACTTTCGCGAGCAGTACTTC. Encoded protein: CASSLTVRRSPPLDFREQYF.

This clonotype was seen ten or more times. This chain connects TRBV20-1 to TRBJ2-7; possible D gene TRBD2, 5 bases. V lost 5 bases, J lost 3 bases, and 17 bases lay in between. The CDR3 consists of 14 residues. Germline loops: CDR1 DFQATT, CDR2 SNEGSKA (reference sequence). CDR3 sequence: CSAAKPGNLYEQYF. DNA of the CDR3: TGCAGTGCTGCAAAACCGGGGAACCTCTACGAGCAGTACTTC.

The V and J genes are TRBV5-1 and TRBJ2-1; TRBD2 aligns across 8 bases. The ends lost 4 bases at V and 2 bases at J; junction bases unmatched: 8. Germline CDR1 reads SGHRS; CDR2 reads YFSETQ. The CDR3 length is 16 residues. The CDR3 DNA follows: TGCGCCAGCAGCATACGAACTAGCGGCCCCTACAATGAGCAGTTCTTC. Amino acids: CASSIRTSGPYNEQFF. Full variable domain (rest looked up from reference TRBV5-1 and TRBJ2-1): KAGVTQTPRYLIKTRGQQVTLSCSPISGHRSVSWYQQTPGQGLQFLFEYFSETQRNKGNFPGRFSGRQFSNSRSEMNVSTLELGDSALYLCASSIRTSGPYNEQFFGPGTRLTVL.

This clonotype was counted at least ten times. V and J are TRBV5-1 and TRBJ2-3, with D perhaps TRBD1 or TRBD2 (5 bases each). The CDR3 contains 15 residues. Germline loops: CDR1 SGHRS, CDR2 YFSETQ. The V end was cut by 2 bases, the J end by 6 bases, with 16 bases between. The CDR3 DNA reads TGCGCCAGCAGCTTCAACCGGGACGCCGGGGATACGCAGTATTTT. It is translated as CASSFNRDAGDTQYF.

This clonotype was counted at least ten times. The CDR3 reads CSVLSPRGYGYTF. The CDR3, as DNA: TGCAGCGTTTTGTCCCCGAGAGGCTATGGCTACACCTTC. J is TRBJ1-2 and V is TRBV29-1; D is ambiguous. Germline assignment: CDR1 SQVTM and CDR2 ANQGSEA. There are 13 residues in the CDR3. The V and J ends lost 5 bases and 4 bases respectively, with 14 bases between them.

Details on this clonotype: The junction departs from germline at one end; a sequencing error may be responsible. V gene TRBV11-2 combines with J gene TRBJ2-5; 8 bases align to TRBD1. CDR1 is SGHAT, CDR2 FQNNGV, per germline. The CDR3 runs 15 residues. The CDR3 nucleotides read TGTGCCAGCAGCTCGATAGGACAGGGTTCGGAGAGCCAGTACTTC. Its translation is CASSSIGQGSESQYF. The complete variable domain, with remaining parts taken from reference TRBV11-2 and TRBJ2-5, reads EAGVAQSPRYKIIEKRQSVAFWCNPISGHATLYWYQQILGQGPKLLIQFQNNGVVDDSQLPKDRFSAERLKGVDSTLKIQPAKLEDSAVYLCASSSIGQGSESQYFGPGTRLLVL.

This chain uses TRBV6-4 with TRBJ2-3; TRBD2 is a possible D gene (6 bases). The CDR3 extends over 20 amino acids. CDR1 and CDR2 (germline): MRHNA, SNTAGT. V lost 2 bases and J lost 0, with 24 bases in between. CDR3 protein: CASSDPNWTTLRRSTDTQYF. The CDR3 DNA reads TGTGCCAGCAGTGACCCAAATTGGACTACCCTACGTCGAAGCACAGATACGCAGTATTTT.

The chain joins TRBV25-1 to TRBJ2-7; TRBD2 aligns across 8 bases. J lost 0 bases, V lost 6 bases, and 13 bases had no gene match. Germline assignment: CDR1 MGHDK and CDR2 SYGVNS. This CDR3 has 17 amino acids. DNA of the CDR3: TGTGCCAGCAGCCTCTCGCGGGGGGACTCAGTCTCCTACGAGCAGTACTTC. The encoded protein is CASSLSRGDSVSYEQYF.

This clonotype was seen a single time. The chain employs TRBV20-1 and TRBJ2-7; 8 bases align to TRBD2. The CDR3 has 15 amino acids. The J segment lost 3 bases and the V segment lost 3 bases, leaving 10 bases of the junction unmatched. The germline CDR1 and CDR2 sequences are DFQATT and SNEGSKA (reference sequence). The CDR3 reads CSASPSVAGYYEQYF. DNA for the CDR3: TGCAGTGCTAGCCCGTCGGTAGCGGGGTACTACGAGCAGTACTTC.

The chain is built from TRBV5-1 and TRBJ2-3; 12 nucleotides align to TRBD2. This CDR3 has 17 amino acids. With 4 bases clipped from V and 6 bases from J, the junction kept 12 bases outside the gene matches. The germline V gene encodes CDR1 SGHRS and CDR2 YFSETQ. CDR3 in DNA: TGCGCCAGCAGCCCGGAACCTAGCGGGAGGGCCATTGATACGCAGTATTTT. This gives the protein CASSPEPSGRAIDTQYF.

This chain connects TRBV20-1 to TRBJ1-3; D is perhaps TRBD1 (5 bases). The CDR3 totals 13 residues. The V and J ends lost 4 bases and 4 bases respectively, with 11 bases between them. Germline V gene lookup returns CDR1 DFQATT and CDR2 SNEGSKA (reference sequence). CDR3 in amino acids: CSAISYRGNTIYF. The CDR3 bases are TGCAGTGCTATCTCGTACAGGGGAAACACCATATATTTT.

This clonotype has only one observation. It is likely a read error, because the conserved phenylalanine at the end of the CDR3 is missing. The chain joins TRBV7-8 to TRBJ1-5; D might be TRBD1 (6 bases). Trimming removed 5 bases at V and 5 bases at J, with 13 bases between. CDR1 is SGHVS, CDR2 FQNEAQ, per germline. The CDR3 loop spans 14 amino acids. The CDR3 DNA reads TGTGCCAGCAGCGCCCGGACAGTGGATCAGCCCCAGCATTGT. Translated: CASSARTVDQPQHC.

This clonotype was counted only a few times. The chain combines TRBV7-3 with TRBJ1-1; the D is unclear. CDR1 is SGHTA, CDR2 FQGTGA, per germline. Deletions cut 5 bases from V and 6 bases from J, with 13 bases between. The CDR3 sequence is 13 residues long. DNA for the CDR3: TGTGCCAGCAGCCTAGGTAGCGTTGCTGAAGCTTTCTTT. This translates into CASSLGSVAEAFF.

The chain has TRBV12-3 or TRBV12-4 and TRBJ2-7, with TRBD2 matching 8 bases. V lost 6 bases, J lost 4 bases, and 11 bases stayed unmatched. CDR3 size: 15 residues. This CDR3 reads CASSPGVAGLYEQYF. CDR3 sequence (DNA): TGTGCCAGCAGCCCAGGGGTAGCGGGATTGTACGAGCAGTACTTC.

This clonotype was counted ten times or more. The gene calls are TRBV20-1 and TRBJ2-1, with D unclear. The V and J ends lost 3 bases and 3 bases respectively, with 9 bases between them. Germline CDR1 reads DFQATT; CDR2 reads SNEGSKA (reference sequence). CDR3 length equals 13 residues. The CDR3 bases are TGCAGTGCTAGTTCGTTCGGCTACAATGAGCAGTTCTTC. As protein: CSASSFGYNEQFF.